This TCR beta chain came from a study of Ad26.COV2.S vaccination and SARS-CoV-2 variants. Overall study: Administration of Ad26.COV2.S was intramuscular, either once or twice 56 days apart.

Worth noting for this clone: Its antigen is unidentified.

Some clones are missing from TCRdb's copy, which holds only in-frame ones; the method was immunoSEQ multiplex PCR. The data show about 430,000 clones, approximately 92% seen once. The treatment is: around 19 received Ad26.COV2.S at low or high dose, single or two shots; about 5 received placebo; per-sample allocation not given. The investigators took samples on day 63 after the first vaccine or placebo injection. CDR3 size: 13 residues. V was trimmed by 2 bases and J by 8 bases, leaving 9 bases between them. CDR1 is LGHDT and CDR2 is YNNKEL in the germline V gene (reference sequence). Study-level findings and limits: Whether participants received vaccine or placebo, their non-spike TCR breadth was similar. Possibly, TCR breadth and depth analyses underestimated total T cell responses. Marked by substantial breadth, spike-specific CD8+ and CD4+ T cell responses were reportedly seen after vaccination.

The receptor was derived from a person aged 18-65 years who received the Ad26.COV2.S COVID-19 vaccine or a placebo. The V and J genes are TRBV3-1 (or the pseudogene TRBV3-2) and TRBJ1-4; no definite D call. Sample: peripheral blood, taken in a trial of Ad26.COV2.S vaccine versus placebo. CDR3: CASSQRDGEKLFF. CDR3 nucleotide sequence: TGTGCCAGCAGCCAACGAGACGGGGAAAAACTGTTTTTT.